These 22 T cell receptor beta chains were sequenced from one sample in a study of blood T cell repertoires in COVID-19. Using immunoSEQ multiplex PCR, the repertoire was profiled, and TCRdb retains in-frame clones only, with some absent. The repertoire includes about 220,000 clones, approximately 85% of them detected once, and under 2.5% sits in the top ten. Sequences were obtained from peripheral blood. The receptors derive from a woman in her 70s with COVID-19, enrolled during active disease.

The V and J genes are TRBV4-2 and TRBJ1-2, with D possibly TRBD1 on 6 matching bases. Germline loops: CDR1 LGHNA, CDR2 YNFKEQ. V lost 0 bases to trimming and J lost 6 bases, with 20 bases between them. This CDR3 is 17 amino acids long. In DNA form, the CDR3 reads TGTGCCAGCAGCCAAGATTCGCAGGGGCAGTTCGGGAATGGCTACACCTTC. As protein: CASSQDSQGQFGNGYTF.

This chain joins TRBV19 and TRBJ2-3; 13 bases are a match to TRBD2. This CDR3 is 17 amino acids long. Germline-derived CDR1 and CDR2 are LNHDA and SQIVND (reference sequence). V shed 6 bases and J 5 bases; nucleotides not matched to a gene: 11. The CDR3 region has the DNA TGTGCCAGTAGGCGGACCGGGACTAGCGGGGTAAAAGATACGCAGTATTTT. Its translation is CASRRTGTSGVKDTQYF.

V gene TRBV7-9 combines with J gene TRBJ2-5; 7 bases agree with TRBD2. V was clipped by 5 bases and J by 5 bases; unmatched bases: 14. The CDR3 runs to 16 residues. Germline CDR1 reads SEHNR; CDR2 reads FQNEAQ (reference sequence). The CDR3 nucleotides read TGTGCCAGCAGCCCCCGGGGGTGGGGACTACGGGAGACCCAGTACTTC. This codes for CASSPRGWGLRETQYF.

The CDR3 sequence: CASSISLGTLDYGYTF. The DNA for the CDR3 is TGTGCCAGTAGTATTTCCCTGGGGACACTCGACTATGGCTACACCTTC. This chain connects TRBV19 to TRBJ1-2; possibly TRBD1 for D (6 bases). Germline V lookup: CDR1 LNHDA, CDR2 SQIVND (reference sequence). The CDR3 spans 16 residues. V lost 3 bases and J lost 3, with 17 bases in between.

This clone was seen a few times. The chain uses TRBV6-5 and TRBJ2-1; possibly TRBD1 for D (5 bases). The CDR3 contains 15 residues. Germline loops: CDR1 MNHEY, CDR2 SVGAGI. V was clipped by 6 bases and J by 4 bases, with 16 bases between them. CDR3 loop: CASSTPSRQYNEQFF. Written as DNA, the CDR3 is TGTGCCAGCAGCACCCCCTCAAGACAGTACAATGAGCAGTTCTTC.

The chain has TRBV5-1 and TRBJ1-1; D call uncertain. Trimming removed 6 bases at V and 5 bases at J, with 14 bases between. The CDR3 consists of 13 residues. CDR1 and CDR2 from the germline V gene are SGHRS and YFSETQ. The CDR3 bases are TGCGCCAGCACGGGCCAAGGGAGGACTGAAGCTTTCTTT. This translates into CASTGQGRTEAFF.

V gene TRBV11-2 combines with J gene TRBJ1-2; TRBD1 aligns across 9 bases. Trimming at V came to 5 bases and at J to 2 bases, leaving 3 bases not matched to a gene. Per germline, CDR1 SGHAT and CDR2 FQNNGV. This CDR3 spans 14 amino acids. This CDR3 is CASSPGQGNYGYTF. The CDR3 nucleotides read TGTGCCAGCAGCCCGGGACAGGGAAACTATGGCTACACCTTC. Variable domain in full (rest from reference TRBV11-2 and TRBJ1-2): EAGVAQSPRYKIIEKRQSVAFWCNPISGHATLYWYQQILGQGPKLLIQFQNNGVVDDSQLPKDRFSAERLKGVDSTLKIQPAKLEDSAVYLCASSPGQGNYGYTFGSGTRLTVV.

The chain is built from TRBV2 and TRBJ2-1, with D possibly being TRBD1 (5 bases). Germline V gene sequence: CDR1 SNHLY, CDR2 FYNNEI. The V end lost 2 bases, the J end lost 8 bases, and 19 bases lay between the germline ends. The CDR3 contains 16 residues. CDR3 sequence (DNA): TGTGCCAGCAGTGAACAGTGGGTCAGGGCGCTTGATGAGCAGTTCTTC. Protein sequence: CASSEQWVRALDEQFF. Together with reference TRBV2 and TRBJ2-1, the CDR3 gives the full variable domain: EPEVTQTPSHQVTQMGQEVILRCVPISNHLYFYWYRQILGQKVEFLVSFYNNEISEKSEIFDDQFSVERPDGSNFTLKIRSTKLEDSAMYFCASSEQWVRALDEQFFGPGTRLTVL.

The V and J genes are TRBV27 and TRBJ1-1, with TRBD1 matching 7 bases. This CDR3 comprises 14 residues. V was pared by 6 bases and J by 0 bases, with 4 bases of the junction left unmatched. Germline lookup yields CDR1 MNHEY and CDR2 SMNVEV (reference sequence). DNA of the CDR3: TGTGCCAGCAGGCGACAGGGATTGAACACTGAAGCTTTCTTT. As protein: CASRRQGLNTEAFF.

This chain connects TRBV11-2 to TRBJ1-5, with 7 bases aligning to TRBD1. The CDR3 contains 17 residues. Trimming removed 1 base from V and 2 bases from J; junction bases left unmatched: 8. In germline, CDR1 is SGHAT, CDR2 FQNNGV. The CDR3 DNA reads TGTGCCAGCAGCTTAGCAAGTAATGGACAGGGCAATCAGCCCCAGCATTTT. This sequence encodes CASSLASNGQGNQPQHF.

This rearrangement joins TRBV27 to TRBJ2-1; 8 bases are shared with TRBD2. V was clipped by 2 bases and J by 2 bases; unmatched bases: 5. The CDR3 is 16 amino acids. CDR1 is MNHEY, CDR2 SMNVEV, per germline (reference sequence). The CDR3 DNA sequence: TGTGCCAGCAGTTTACCCGGGAGGGCTCCCTACAATGAGCAGTTCTTC. This gives the protein CASSLPGRAPYNEQFF.

This clone was seen just once. V and J are TRBV11-3 and TRBJ1-1, with a possible D match to TRBD1 (5 bases). CDR1 is SGHNT, CDR2 YENEEA, per germline. Trimming took 0 bases from V and 4 from J, leaving 12 bases between them. This CDR3 is built from 15 residues. The DNA of the CDR3 is TGTGCCAGCAGCTTAGATGGGCAGGGAAGCACTGAAGCTTTCTTT. Its translation is CASSLDGQGSTEAFF.

This clone has just one count. This sequence joins TRBV5-5 and TRBJ2-5, with D possibly matching TRBD1 (6 bases). With 2 bases removed from V and 5 bases from J, the gap between germline ends came to 16 bases. The CDR3 loop spans 15 amino acids. The V gene's germline CDR1 is SGHKS and CDR2 YYEKEE (reference sequence). In DNA form, the CDR3 reads TGTGCCAGCAGCTTTGCGGCCAGGACAGAGGAGACCCAGTACTTC. As protein: CASSFAARTEETQYF.

This clone was detected once. The chain employs TRBV11-2 and TRBJ1-3, with D possibly TRBD1 on 5 matching bases. The CDR3 spans 17 residues. V lost 1 base and J lost 5, with 18 bases in between. Germline-derived CDR1 and CDR2 are SGHAT and FQNNGV. CDR3: CASSLAPVAGNRNTIYF. The CDR3 DNA is TGTGCCAGCAGCTTAGCTCCCGTGGCAGGGAACCGAAACACCATATATTTT.

The chain uses TRBV19 and TRBJ2-3; TRBD2 aligns across 8 bases. The germline V gene encodes CDR1 LNHDA and CDR2 SQIVND (reference sequence). V lost 9 bases, J lost 8 bases, and 16 bases stayed unmatched. This CDR3 has 15 residues. The CDR3 loop reads CASHPGRGVFGTQYF. The CDR3 DNA is TGTGCCAGCCACCCTGGGCGGGGGGTCTTTGGTACGCAGTATTTT.

This clone was found a few times. The V gene is TRBV7-2, the J gene TRBJ1-1; D gene uncertain. V lost 1 base and J lost 0, with 12 bases in between. Germline CDR1 reads SGHTA; CDR2 reads FQGNSA. The CDR3 sequence is 16 residues long. CDR3 DNA: TGTGCCAGCAGCTTAGAAGCCCGCGGGGTGAACACTGAAGCTTTCTTT. Amino acids: CASSLEARGVNTEAFF.

The chain joins TRBV2 to TRBJ1-1; weak D call: TRBD1 (5 bases). Germline V gene data show CDR1 as SNHLY and CDR2 as FYNNEI. This CDR3 has 16 amino acids. Trimming took off 6 bases at V and 1 base at J, with 18 bases between the two ends. The CDR3 sequence is CASSDDSLQGNTEAFF. The CDR3 nucleotides are TGTGCCAGCAGCGATGACAGCCTCCAGGGGAACACTGAAGCTTTCTTT.

The chain is built from TRBV30 and TRBJ2-7, with 8 bases aligning to TRBD1. Germline V CDR1 and CDR2: GTSNPN, SVGIG (reference sequence). The CDR3 sequence is 15 residues long. The V gene end was trimmed by 2 bases and the J gene end by 0 bases; junction bases not matched to a gene: 6. The CDR3: CAWSPVDRDSYEQYF. DNA of the CDR3: TGTGCCTGGAGTCCCGTGGACAGGGACTCCTACGAGCAGTACTTC.

This chain joins TRBV5-8 and TRBJ1-2, with a possible D match to TRBD1 (6 bases). Germline V CDR1 and CDR2: SGHTS, YDEGEE. Trimming removed 4 bases from V and 5 bases from J, with 9 bases in between. The CDR3 has 12 residues. This CDR3 is CASSKTGYGYTF. DNA of the CDR3: TGTGCCAGCAGCAAAACAGGGTATGGCTACACCTTC.

The chain links TRBV5-4 to TRBJ2-5; 8 bases map to TRBD1. The CDR3 totals 14 residues. Per germline, CDR1 SGHNT and CDR2 YYREEE (reference sequence). V shed 1 base, J shed 5 bases, and the junction held 4 bases outside the gene matches. The CDR3 sequence is CASSLRTGTETQYF. CDR3 bases: TGTGCCAGCAGCTTGCGGACAGGGACGGAGACCCAGTACTTC.

This clone was seen a single time. This chain joins TRBV29-1 and TRBJ1-2; TRBD1 aligns across 8 bases. Germline V gene lookup returns CDR1 SQVTM and CDR2 ANQGSEA. CDR3 size: 16 residues. V trimming: 0 bases; J trimming: 4 bases; junction bases outside the gene matches: 10. CDR3 protein: CSVEDHDGQGSYGYTF. The CDR3 nucleotides read TGCAGCGTTGAAGATCACGACGGACAGGGTTCCTATGGCTACACCTTC.

This clone was recorded once. V and J are TRBV29-1 and TRBJ2-1; a weak D match, TRBD2 (5 bases). This CDR3 has 14 residues. V lost 7 bases and J 3 bases, leaving 16 bases between the germline ends. CDR1 and CDR2 (germline): SQVTM, ANQGSEA. Here the CDR3 reads CSALGLAGYNEQFF. The DNA of the CDR3 is TGCAGCGCCCTAGGGCTAGCCGGCTACAATGAGCAGTTCTTC.